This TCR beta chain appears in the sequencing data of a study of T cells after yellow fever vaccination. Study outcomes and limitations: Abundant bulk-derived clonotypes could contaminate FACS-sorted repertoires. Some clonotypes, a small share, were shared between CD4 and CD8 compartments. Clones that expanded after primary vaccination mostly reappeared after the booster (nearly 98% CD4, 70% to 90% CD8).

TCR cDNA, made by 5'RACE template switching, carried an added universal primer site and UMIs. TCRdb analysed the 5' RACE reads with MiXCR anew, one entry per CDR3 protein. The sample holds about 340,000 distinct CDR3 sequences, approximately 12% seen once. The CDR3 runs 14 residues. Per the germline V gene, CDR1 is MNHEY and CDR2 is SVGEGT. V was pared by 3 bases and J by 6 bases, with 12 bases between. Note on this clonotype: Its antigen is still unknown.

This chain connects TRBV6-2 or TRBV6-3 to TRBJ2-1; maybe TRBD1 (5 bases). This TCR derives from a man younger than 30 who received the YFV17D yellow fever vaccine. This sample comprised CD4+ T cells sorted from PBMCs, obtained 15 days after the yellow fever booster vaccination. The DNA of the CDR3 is TGTGCCAGCAGTTATGGGCCTAGGGGCAATGAGCAGTTCTTC. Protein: CASSYGPRGNEQFF.